This T cell receptor beta chain was recorded in a study of blood T cell repertoires in COVID-19. Study as a whole: The study drew acute and convalescent COVID-19 samples from the United States, Italy and Spain. The analysed material was cDNA or gDNA that came from T cells, B-cell-depleted T cells, or PBMCs.

As handled by the study authors: Reference gene primer amplification gave nucleated cell count estimates. TCRdb keeps only in-frame clones here, not all; method: immunoSEQ multiplex PCR. V and J calls and clone size are given by that table; D and trimming were obtained from the DNA. The table shows about 160,000 clones, with roughly four fifths occurring only once. Germline CDR1 and CDR2: SGHTA and FQGNSA. The V gene lost 5 bases and the J gene lost 2 bases, with 15 bases spanning the gap. CDR3 length: 15 residues. V and J are TRBV7-2 and TRBJ2-5, with D maybe TRBD2 (6 bases). This sequence originates from a man between 65 and 85 years old who had recovered from COVID-19. Sample: peripheral blood. Here the CDR3 reads CASSAQMLAQETQYF. For the CDR3, the DNA is TGTGCCAGCAGCGCCCAGATGCTAGCGCAAGAGACCCAGTACTTC. The full variable domain, completed using reference TRBV7-2 and TRBJ2-5, is GAGVSQSPSNKVTEKGKDVELRCDPISGHTALYWYRQSLGQGLEFLIYFQGNSAPDKSGLPSDRFSAERTGGSVSTLTIQRTQQEDSAVYLCASSAQMLAQETQYFGPGTRLLVL.